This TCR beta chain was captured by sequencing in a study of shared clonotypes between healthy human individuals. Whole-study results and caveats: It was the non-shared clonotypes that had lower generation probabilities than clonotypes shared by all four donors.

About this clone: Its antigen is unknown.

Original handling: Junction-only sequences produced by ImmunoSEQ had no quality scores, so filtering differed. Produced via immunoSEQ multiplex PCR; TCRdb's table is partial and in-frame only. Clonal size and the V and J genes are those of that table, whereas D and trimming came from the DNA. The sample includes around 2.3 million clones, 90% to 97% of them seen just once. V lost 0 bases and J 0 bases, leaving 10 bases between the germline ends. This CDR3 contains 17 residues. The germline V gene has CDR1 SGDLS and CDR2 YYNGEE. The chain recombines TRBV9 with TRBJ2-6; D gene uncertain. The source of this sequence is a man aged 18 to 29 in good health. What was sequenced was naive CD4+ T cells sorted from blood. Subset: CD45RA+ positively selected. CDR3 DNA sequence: TGTGCCAGCAGCGTAGGTGCGCTGAGCTCTGGGGCCAACGTCCTGACTTTC. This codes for CASSVGALSSGANVLTF. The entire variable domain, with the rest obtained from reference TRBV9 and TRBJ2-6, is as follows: DSGVTQTPKHLITATGQRVTLRCSPRSGDLSVYWYQQSLDQGLQFLIQYYNGEERAKGNILERFSAQQFPDLHSELNLSSLELGDSALYFCASSVGALSSGANVLTFGAGSRLTVL.